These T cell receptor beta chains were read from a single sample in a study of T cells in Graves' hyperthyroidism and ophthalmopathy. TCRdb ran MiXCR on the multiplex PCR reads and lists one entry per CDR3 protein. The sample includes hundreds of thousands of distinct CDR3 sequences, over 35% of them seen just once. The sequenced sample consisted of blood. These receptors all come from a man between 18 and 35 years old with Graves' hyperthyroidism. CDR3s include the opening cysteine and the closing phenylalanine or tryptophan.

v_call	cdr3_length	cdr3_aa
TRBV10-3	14	CAISLTSGNYEQYF
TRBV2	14	CASSDSGSLDEQFF
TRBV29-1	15	CSVEGSGGQGHEQYF
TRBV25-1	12	CASSPGGGGAFF
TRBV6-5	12	CASSLGFGTQYF
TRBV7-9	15	CASSRMTGSTGELFF
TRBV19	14	CASSIGGGPTEAFF
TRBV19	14	CASLRATGNQPQHF
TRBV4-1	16	CASSETGTSGSYEQYF
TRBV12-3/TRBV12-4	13	CASSIGGRNTIYF
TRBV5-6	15	CASSRMDGFTGELFF
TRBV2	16	CASSAATGTDVYEQYF
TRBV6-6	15	CASRAQATYNQPQHF
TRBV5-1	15	CASSFDTTANTEAFF
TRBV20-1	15	CSAPPGGGRNTEAFF
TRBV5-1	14	CASKGQGDNQPQHF
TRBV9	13	CASSPGQGFGYTF
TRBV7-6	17	CASSYSLAGGRSGELFF
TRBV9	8	CASAEQYF
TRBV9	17	CASSQEGPAGIGETQYF
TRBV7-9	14	CASSPSRRSYEQYF
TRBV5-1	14	CASSLAVGANVLTF
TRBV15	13	CATSKAGGGEQYF
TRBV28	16	CASSGGGLSGANVLTF
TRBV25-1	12	CASRGQRYGYTF
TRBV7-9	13	CASSSDSIETQYF
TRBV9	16	CASRKGGELMNTEAFF